This entry lists 27 T cell receptor beta chains sequenced from one sample in a study of T cell changes during pregnancy in multiple sclerosis. Clones were read by immunoSEQ multiplex PCR, and TCRdb kept only the in-frame ones, dropping some. The repertoire includes about 70,000 clones, approximately 94% of them detected once, and about 0.6% sits in the top ten. The source was peripheral blood, collected in the third trimester of pregnancy. The receptors shown here come from a female donor with multiple sclerosis, enrolled in a pregnancy study.

The chain couples TRBV9 to TRBJ2-4; 11 nucleotides align to TRBD1. With 2 bases clipped from V and 3 bases from J, the junction kept 4 bases outside the gene matches. CDR3 length: 16 residues. CDR1 and CDR2 from the germline V gene are SGDLS and YYNGEE. The CDR3 DNA sequence: TGTGCCAGCAGCGTGGAAGGGACAGGGGGCAAAAACATTCAGTACTTC. It encodes CASSVEGTGGKNIQYF. Supplemented by reference TRBV9 and TRBJ2-4, the full variable domain reads DSGVTQTPKHLITATGQRVTLRCSPRSGDLSVYWYQQSLDQGLQFLIQYYNGEERAKGNILERFSAQQFPDLHSELNLSSLELGDSALYFCASSVEGTGGKNIQYFGAGTRLSVL.

The rearrangement uses TRBV2 and TRBJ2-5, with TRBD2 matching over 7 bases. The J segment lost 5 bases and the V segment lost 5 bases, leaving 8 bases of the junction unmatched. Germline CDR1 reads SNHLY; CDR2 reads FYNNEI. There are 14 residues in the CDR3. The CDR3 nucleotides are TGTGCCAGCAGTCGAAGACTAGCAGATGAGACCCAGTACTTC. Its protein is CASSRRLADETQYF.

J is TRBJ1-3 and V is TRBV30; 7 bases line up with TRBD1. The CDR3 spans 16 residues. V trimming: 5 bases; J trimming: 2 bases; junction bases outside the gene matches: 12. Germline assignment: CDR1 GTSNPN and CDR2 SVGIG (reference sequence). The CDR3 DNA reads TGTGCCTGGGGACGATTCAGGGGGAAAGCTGGAAACACCATATATTTT. This sequence encodes CAWGRFRGKAGNTIYF.

The V and J genes are TRBV9 and TRBJ1-2; maybe TRBD1 (5 bases). V was cut by 1 base and J by 3 bases, with 16 bases left in between. This CDR3 comprises 16 residues. CDR1 SGDLS and CDR2 YYNGEE come from the germline V gene. The CDR3 here is CASSVRIQGSDYGYTF. CDR3 nucleotides: TGTGCCAGCAGCGTACGCATTCAGGGTTCGGACTATGGCTACACCTTC.

The chain combines TRBV9 with TRBJ2-2; 7 positions match TRBD1. Unmatched junction bases numbered 1, after V lost 1 base and J lost 1 base. This CDR3 has 15 residues. Per germline, CDR1 SGDLS and CDR2 YYNGEE. CDR3 residues: CASSVRDRNTGELFF. CDR3 in DNA: TGTGCCAGCAGCGTAAGGGACAGGAACACCGGGGAGCTGTTTTTT.

This rearrangement joins TRBV7-3 to TRBJ2-1, with D tentatively TRBD1 (5 bases). Germline values: CDR1 SGHTA, CDR2 FQGTGA. Trimming took off 0 bases at V and 4 bases at J, with 10 bases between the two ends. The CDR3 loop spans 15 amino acids. The CDR3: CASSLTGAVYNEQFF. CDR3 in DNA: TGTGCCAGCAGCTTAACAGGGGCCGTTTACAATGAGCAGTTCTTC.

This chain joins TRBV19 and TRBJ2-2, with D perhaps TRBD2 (6 bases). CDR1 LNHDA and CDR2 SQIVND come from the germline V gene (reference sequence). This CDR3 has 17 residues. The germline V and J ends were trimmed by 7 bases and 1 base, with 19 bases remaining between them. The CDR3 sequence: CASTKGGAGWNTGELFF. The CDR3 coding sequence is TGTGCCAGTACCAAAGGAGGGGCAGGGTGGAACACCGGGGAGCTGTTTTTT.

This chain connects TRBV4-2 to TRBJ1-2; TRBD1 matches 8 bases. Germline V gene lookup returns CDR1 LGHNA and CDR2 YNFKEQ. The V and J ends lost 2 bases and 4 bases, in that order; junction bases with no gene match: 9. The CDR3 runs 16 residues. CDR3 DNA sequence: TGTGCCAGCAGCCAACCATCCCAGGGGGCTAGCTATGGCTACACCTTC. Translating it yields CASSQPSQGASYGYTF.

The chain has TRBV10-3 and TRBJ2-3, with TRBD2 matching 9 bases. Germline V gene lookup returns CDR1 ENHRY and CDR2 SYGVKD. V was clipped by 4 bases and J by 3 bases; unmatched bases: 8. The CDR3 totals 16 residues. The CDR3 region is CAISAGSGGGTDTQYF. The CDR3, as DNA: TGTGCCATCAGTGCCGGTAGCGGGGGAGGGACAGATACGCAGTATTTT.

The chain links TRBV6-6 to TRBJ1-2; TRBD1 matches at 7 bases. Germline CDR1 reads MNHNY; CDR2 reads SVGAGI (reference sequence). The CDR3 totals 14 residues. The V gene end was trimmed by 4 bases and the J gene end by 2 bases; junction bases not matched to a gene: 4. CDR3 sequence: CASSSTGTNYGYTF. The CDR3 region has the DNA TGTGCCAGCAGTTCGACAGGGACGAACTATGGCTACACCTTC.

The J gene is TRBJ2-3, the V gene TRBV7-2, with D hard to call. From germline, CDR1 is SGHTA and CDR2 FQGNSA. The length of the CDR3 is 15 residues. With 3 bases removed from V and 2 bases from J, the gap between germline ends came to 12 bases. The CDR3 DNA is TGTGCCAGCAGCTTCGCTAATGTCAACACAGATACGCAGTATTTT. Protein: CASSFANVNTDTQYF.

This clone was counted only a few times. J is TRBJ2-7 and V is TRBV5-6; D ambiguous. V was pared by 4 bases and J by 0 bases, with 17 bases between. The CDR3 runs 16 residues. Germline V gene sequence: CDR1 SGHDT, CDR2 YYEEEE. The CDR3, as DNA: TGTGCCAGCAGCCCGCCCAACGGTTCAAGCTCCTACGAGCAGTACTTC. Translated: CASSPPNGSSSYEQYF.

This clone occurred once. This chain links TRBV7-2 with TRBJ2-2; tentative D call: TRBD1 (5 bases). The CDR3 runs to 16 residues. V was trimmed by 5 bases and J by 0 bases, leaving 13 bases between them. Per germline, CDR1 SGHTA and CDR2 FQGNSA. This chain's CDR3 is CASSLQATSNTGELFF. In DNA, the CDR3 is TGTGCCAGCAGCCTACAGGCGACGTCGAACACCGGGGAGCTGTTTTTT.

This chain links TRBV5-1 with TRBJ1-5; the D gene is possibly TRBD1 (5 bases). This CDR3 contains 14 residues. V lost 0 bases to trimming and J lost 2 bases, with 6 bases between them. CDR1 is SGHRS, CDR2 YFSETQ, per germline. The CDR3 loop reads CASSLEGGNQPQHF. The CDR3 DNA is TGCGCCAGCAGCTTGGAAGGGGGCAATCAGCCCCAGCATTTT.

The chain carries TRBV19 and TRBJ2-1; D perhaps matches TRBD2 (5 bases). CDR3 length: 14 residues. With 6 bases removed from V and 4 bases from J, the gap between germline ends came to 13 bases. The germline V gene has CDR1 LNHDA and CDR2 SQIVND (reference sequence). This CDR3 reads CASSPPGLYNEQFF. CDR3 coding DNA: TGTGCCAGTAGCCCCCCGGGATTATACAATGAGCAGTTCTTC.

The chain employs TRBV9 and TRBJ2-1; TRBD1 aligns across 7 bases. The CDR3 totals 15 residues. After removal of 0 bases from V and 4 bases from J, the junction contained 4 bases not matched to a gene. Germline loops: CDR1 SGDLS, CDR2 YYNGEE. Here the CDR3 DNA reads TGTGCCAGCAGCGTAGCAGCGACAGGGTACAATGAGCAGTTCTTC. The encoded protein is CASSVAATGYNEQFF.

The rearrangement joins TRBV9 to TRBJ2-2; 7 positions match TRBD1. The CDR3 sequence is 18 residues long. Germline assignment: CDR1 SGDLS and CDR2 YYNGEE. J lost 1 base, V lost 2 bases, and 11 bases had no gene match. The CDR3 DNA follows: TGTGCCAGCAGCGTTCTCCCAGGGGGACGGGTGAACACCGGGGAGCTGTTTTTT. Amino acids: CASSVLPGGRVNTGELFF.

The CDR3 reads CASSSLVYAGVADTQYF. DNA of the CDR3: TGTGCCAGCAGCTCCCTCGTATATGCCGGGGTGGCGGATACGCAGTATTTT. The J gene is TRBJ2-3, the V gene TRBV7-7; weak D call: TRBD2 (5 bases). The V gene's germline CDR1 is SSHAT and CDR2 FNYEAQ (reference sequence). Trimming removed 4 bases from V and 6 bases from J, with 23 bases in between. The CDR3 length is 17 residues.

The rearrangement links TRBV6-5 to TRBJ1-5; a weak D match, TRBD1 (6 bases). From germline, CDR1 is MNHEY and CDR2 SVGAGI. V lost 4 bases and J 4 bases, leaving 11 bases between the germline ends. The CDR3 extends over 14 amino acids. Here the CDR3 DNA reads TGTGCCAGCAGTTCTCGACAGGCTAATCAGCCCCAGCATTTT. As protein: CASSSRQANQPQHF.

The chain has TRBV19 and TRBJ2-7; TRBD1 is a possible D gene (5 bases). V shed 3 bases and J shed 0 bases, with 18 bases lying between them. This CDR3 region has 17 residues. Germline CDR1 LNHDA, CDR2 SQIVND (reference sequence). CDR3 in amino acids: CASSIGANGYSSYEQYF. DNA of the CDR3: TGTGCCAGTAGTATTGGGGCGAACGGGTATAGCTCCTACGAGCAGTACTTC.

The chain recombines TRBV10-2 with TRBJ2-4, with 10 bases identical to TRBD1. In germline, CDR1 is WSHSY, CDR2 SAAADI. Trimming at V came to 9 bases and at J to 16 bases, leaving 6 bases not matched to a gene. CDR3 length equals 10 residues. The CDR3 region has the DNA TGCGCCAGAACCGGGACAGGGGACTACTTC. It is translated as CARTGTGDYF.

This chain links TRBV29-1 with TRBJ2-1; D is perhaps TRBD1 (6 bases). The CDR3 covers 14 residues. Germline lookup yields CDR1 SQVTM and CDR2 ANQGSEA. V lost 7 bases and J lost 2, with 15 bases in between. CDR3 nucleotide sequence: TGCAGCGCTAGAACAGGGAACACCTACAATGAGCAGTTCTTC. It encodes CSARTGNTYNEQFF.

The J gene is TRBJ1-2, the V gene TRBV7-2, with D perhaps TRBD1 (6 bases). This CDR3 has 14 amino acids. The germline V gene encodes CDR1 SGHTA and CDR2 FQGNSA. The germline V and J ends were trimmed by 1 base and 5 bases, with 11 bases remaining between them. The CDR3 is CASSLVGAGYGYTF. CDR3 in DNA: TGTGCCAGCAGCTTAGTGGGGGCAGGGTATGGCTACACCTTC.

This clone was recorded only once. The genes are TRBV5-6 and TRBJ1-2; tentatively, D is TRBD1 (6 bases). The CDR3 runs 15 residues. The ends were cut back, 4 bases at V and 3 bases at J, with 16 bases in the middle. From germline, CDR1 is SGHDT and CDR2 YYEEEE. CDR3 DNA: TGTGCCAGCAGCCATAAACAGGGACCGGACTATGGCTACACCTTC. Its protein is CASSHKQGPDYGYTF.

The chain uses TRBV6-6 and TRBJ2-5; 10 bases align to TRBD2. The CDR3 length is 15 residues. V lost 7 bases to trimming and J lost 4 bases; unmatched junction nucleotides: 9. Germline lookup yields CDR1 MNHNY and CDR2 SVGAGI (reference sequence). CDR3 DNA sequence: TGTGCCAGCAATTGGAGCGGGGGGGAAGGAGAGACCCAGTACTTC. Translating it yields CASNWSGGEGETQYF.

The chain recombines TRBV27 with TRBJ1-2; D is uncertain. V was pared by 1 base and J by 6 bases, with 15 bases between. This CDR3 has 15 amino acids. Germline V gene data show CDR1 as MNHEY and CDR2 as SMNVEV (reference sequence). CDR3 sequence reads: CASSLWTDLRDGYTF. The CDR3 region has the DNA TGTGCCAGCAGTTTATGGACGGACCTGAGGGATGGCTACACCTTC.

The V and J genes are TRBV9 and TRBJ2-3; a weak D match, TRBD2 (6 bases). Germline V CDR1 and CDR2: SGDLS, YYNGEE. V lost 4 bases and J 0 bases, leaving 12 bases between the germline ends. The CDR3 is 15 residues long. Written as DNA, the CDR3 is TGTGCCAGCAGCCAGATAGCGGCTAGCACAGATACGCAGTATTTT. It encodes CASSQIAASTDTQYF.